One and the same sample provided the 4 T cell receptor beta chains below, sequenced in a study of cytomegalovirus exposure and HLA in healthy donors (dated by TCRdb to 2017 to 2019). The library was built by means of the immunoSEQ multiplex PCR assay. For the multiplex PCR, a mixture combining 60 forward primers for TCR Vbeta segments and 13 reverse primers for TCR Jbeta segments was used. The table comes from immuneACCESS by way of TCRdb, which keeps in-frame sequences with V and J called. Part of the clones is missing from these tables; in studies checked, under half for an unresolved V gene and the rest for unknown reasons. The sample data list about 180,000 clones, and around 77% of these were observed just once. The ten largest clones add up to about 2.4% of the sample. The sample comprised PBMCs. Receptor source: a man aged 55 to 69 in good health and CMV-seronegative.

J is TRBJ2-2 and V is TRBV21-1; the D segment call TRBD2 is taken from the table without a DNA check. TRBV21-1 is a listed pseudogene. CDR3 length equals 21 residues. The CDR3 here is CASSKNSTDKREGRNTGELFF. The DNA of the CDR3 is TGTGCCAGCAGCAAAAATAGCACTGATAAGCGGGAGGGCCGGAACACCGGGGAGCTGTTTTTT.

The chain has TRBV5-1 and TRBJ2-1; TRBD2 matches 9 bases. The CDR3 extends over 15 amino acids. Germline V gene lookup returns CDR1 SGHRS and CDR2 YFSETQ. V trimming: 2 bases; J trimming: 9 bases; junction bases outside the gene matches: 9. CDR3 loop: CASSFSHAGGGEQFF. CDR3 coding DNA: TGCGCCAGCAGCTTCTCTCACGCGGGGGGGGGTGAGCAGTTCTTC.

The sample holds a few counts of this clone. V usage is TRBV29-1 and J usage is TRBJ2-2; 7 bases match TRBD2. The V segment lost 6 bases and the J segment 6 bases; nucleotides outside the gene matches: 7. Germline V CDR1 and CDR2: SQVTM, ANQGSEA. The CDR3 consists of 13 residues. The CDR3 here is CSVSGVPAGELFF. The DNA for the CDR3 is TGCAGCGTGAGCGGGGTGCCAGCCGGGGAGCTGTTTTTT.

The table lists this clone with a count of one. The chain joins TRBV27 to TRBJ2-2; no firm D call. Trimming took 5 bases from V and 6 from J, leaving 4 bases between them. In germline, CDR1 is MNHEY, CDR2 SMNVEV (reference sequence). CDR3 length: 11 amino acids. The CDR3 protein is CASSRSGELFF. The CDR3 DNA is TGTGCCAGCAGTCGTTCCGGGGAGCTGTTTTTT.